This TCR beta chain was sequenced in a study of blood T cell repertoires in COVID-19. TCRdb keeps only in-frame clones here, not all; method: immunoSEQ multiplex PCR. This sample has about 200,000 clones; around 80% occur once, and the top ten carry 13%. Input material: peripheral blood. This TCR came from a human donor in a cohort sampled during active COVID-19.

CDR3 in amino acids: CASSPSAGVGTGELFF. CDR3 coding DNA: TGTGCCAGCAGCCCCTCAGCGGGAGTTGGTACCGGGGAGCTGTTTTTT. This sequence joins TRBV5-5 and TRBJ2-2, with 8 bases identical to TRBD2. Per the germline V gene, CDR1 is SGHKS and CDR2 is YYEKEE (reference sequence). J lost 5 bases, V lost 4 bases, and 10 bases had no gene match. This CDR3 spans 16 amino acids. The full variable domain, completed using reference TRBV5-5 and TRBJ2-2, is DAGVTQSPTHLIKTRGQQVTLRCSPISGHKSVSWYQQVLGQGPQFIFQYYEKEERGRGNFPDRFSARQFPNYSSELNVNALLLGDSALYLCASSPSAGVGTGELFFGEGSRLTVL.